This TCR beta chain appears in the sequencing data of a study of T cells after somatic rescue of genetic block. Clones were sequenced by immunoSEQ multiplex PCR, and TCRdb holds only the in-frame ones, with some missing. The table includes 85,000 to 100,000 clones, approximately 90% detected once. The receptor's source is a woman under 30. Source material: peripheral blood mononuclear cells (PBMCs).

CDR3 loop: CASSYGTGPNQPQHF. The CDR3 DNA follows: TGTGCCAGCAGTTACGGGACAGGCCCCAATCAGCCCCAGCATTTT. The chain carries TRBV6-6 and TRBJ1-5, with TRBD1 identical over 8 bases. Per germline, CDR1 MNHNY and CDR2 SVGAGI (reference sequence). V was clipped by 2 bases and J by 3 bases; unmatched bases: 3. CDR3 length: 15 residues.